The clone carrying this TCR beta chain was observed a few times. Its antigen is not known. The data stem from a study of human T cells and chemical hapten exposure. TCRdb itself ran the RACE reads through MiXCR, one entry per CDR3 protein. The profile shows more than 110,000 distinct CDR3 sequences, over 9.5% of them singletons. Study results and limitations: PT1 expanded TCR counts and patch test score correlated positively.

CDR1 is MDHEN and CDR2 is SYDVKM in the germline V gene. This CDR3 has 16 amino acids. V was pared by 6 bases and J by 10 bases, with 22 bases between. Documented time point: patch test 2, 6 weeks after DPC sensitization. Stated treatment: therapeutic diphenylcyclopropenone sensitization with weekly scalp DPC. The chain combines TRBV28 with TRBJ1-6; D might be TRBD1 (5 bases). Sequencing used whole blood, obtained in connection with sensitization to the hapten diphenylcyclopropenone (DPC). This receptor was identified in a woman in her forties or fifties with alopecia areata. Some clones in this sample may be carry-over from other donors' samples. The CDR3 DNA reads as TGTGCCAGCAGCTACTCCGGGACGGCGGGGACCTCACCCCTCCACTTT. Residues: CASSYSGTAGTSPLHF.